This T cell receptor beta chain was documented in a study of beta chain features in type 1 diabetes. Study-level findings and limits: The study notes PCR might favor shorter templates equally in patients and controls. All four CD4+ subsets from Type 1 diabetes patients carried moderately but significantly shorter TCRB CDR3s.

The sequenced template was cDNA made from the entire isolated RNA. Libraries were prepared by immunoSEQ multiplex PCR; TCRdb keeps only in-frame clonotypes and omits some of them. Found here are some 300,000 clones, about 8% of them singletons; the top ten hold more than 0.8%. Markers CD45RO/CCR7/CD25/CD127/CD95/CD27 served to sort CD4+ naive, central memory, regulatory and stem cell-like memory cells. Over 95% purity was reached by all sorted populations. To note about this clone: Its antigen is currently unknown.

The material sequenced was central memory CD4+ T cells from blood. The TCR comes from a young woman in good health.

In DNA form, the CDR3 reads TGTGCCAGCAGGGCCCTGACAGGGCGAGGCGGGGAGCTGTTTTTT. Amino acid sequence: CASRALTGRGGELFF. The gene calls are TRBV2 and TRBJ2-2; 7 bases are shared with TRBD1. CDR1 and CDR2 (germline): SNHLY, FYNNEI. Trimming cost V 6 bases and J 7 bases; bases outside gene matches: 11. The CDR3 has 15 amino acids.